This entry concerns a single T cell receptor beta chain. This clonotype was detected a few times. Its binding antigen is unknown. The record has no base qualities; no much larger clone is one base away. The library was made by RT-PCR. Sequencing was performed on an Illumina MiSeq. TCRdb ran its own pipeline on the public reads, namely fastp trimming at Q25 and MiXCR clone calling, and kept in-frame beta chains. Each CDR3 protein gets just one entry, which takes the most common genes and DNA from the rows behind it. The sample has 550,000 to 750,000 distinct CDR3 sequences on record, approximately 15% of them singletons. 3.6% of the sample lies in the top ten. The germline V gene (reference sequence) supplies CDR1 LGHDT and CDR2 YNNKEL. From cysteine to phenylalanine, the CDR3 is 15 amino acids long. The sequence is cut down to CDR3 DNA, 45 bases in frame from base 1. Trimming leaves V shorter by 5 bases and J shorter by 7 bases, with the junction holding 4 bases beyond the gene matches.

The data stem from a study listed by TCRdb under 2016. The chain is encoded by TRBV3-1 joined to TRBJ1-6, with 11 bases in between that match TRBD1. Sequencing input: memory CD4+ T cells from blood. The TCR was taken from a female donor in good health, serving as a healthy control. The nucleotide sequence reads TGTGCCAGCAGCGGACGGACAGGGGGCAATTCACCCCTCCACTTT. Translated, this gives CASSGRTGGNSPLHF.